These 10 T cell receptor beta chains came from one sample sequenced in a study of cytomegalovirus exposure and HLA in healthy donors. Primers for the PCR totalled 60 Vbeta and 13 Jbeta. Generated by immunoSEQ multiplex PCR, the TCRdb table keeps only in-frame clones and is missing some. This sample carries just over 150,000 clones, 75% to 85% of them seen once, and the ten largest clones take roughly 6.7%. The sample consisted of PBMCs. These receptors all come from a man aged 45-65 years in good health and CMV-seropositive.

The sample holds a few counts of this clone. The V call is TRBV2, the J call TRBJ1-1; TRBD1 is a possible D gene (5 bases). CDR1 SNHLY and CDR2 FYNNEI come from the germline V gene. Trimming removed 1 base at V and 3 bases at J, with 9 bases between. The CDR3 extends over 14 amino acids. The CDR3 spells CASSEDGRDTEAFF. In nucleotides, the CDR3 is TGTGCCAGCAGTGAAGACGGCAGGGACACTGAAGCTTTCTTT.

V gene TRBV28 combines with J gene TRBJ2-7; possible D gene TRBD1, 5 bases. The V gene lost 3 bases and the J gene lost 3 bases, with 18 bases spanning the gap. CDR3 length: 16 residues. Germline CDR1 and CDR2: MDHEN and SYDVKM. Written as DNA, the CDR3 is TGTGCCAGCAGTTTCGCGACAGTCCTTACACTCTACGAGCAGTACTTC. Protein product: CASSFATVLTLYEQYF.

This clone has just one count. This rearrangement joins TRBV5-1 to TRBJ2-4, with 8 bases matching TRBD1. V lost 1 base and J lost 1; bases outside the gene matches: 1. Germline V gene sequence: CDR1 SGHRS, CDR2 YFSETQ. The CDR3 has 15 amino acids. The chain's CDR3 is CASSLTGGAKNIQYF. DNA of the CDR3: TGCGCCAGCAGCTTGACAGGGGGTGCCAAAAACATTCAGTACTTC.

V usage is TRBV7-7 and J usage is TRBJ2-5; D gene ambiguous. V shed 5 bases and J shed 4 bases, with 14 bases lying between them. The germline V gene has CDR1 SSHAT and CDR2 FNYEAQ (reference sequence). This CDR3 comprises 14 residues. The CDR3 DNA sequence: TGTGCCAGCAGCGCCAGATTTGATGGAGAGACCCAGTACTTC. This codes for CASSARFDGETQYF.

The rearrangement links TRBV5-4 to TRBJ2-7; D possibly corresponds to TRBD1 (5 bases). Trimming stripped 2 bases from V and 2 bases from J, with 11 bases between. Germline V gene data show CDR1 as SGHNT and CDR2 as YYREEE (reference sequence). The CDR3 contains 14 residues. CDR3 amino acids: CASSFDAGPYEQYF. The DNA for the CDR3 is TGTGCCAGCAGCTTCGACGCAGGGCCCTACGAGCAGTACTTC. Using reference TRBV5-4 and TRBJ2-7 for the parts outside the CDR3, the full variable domain is ETGVTQSPTHLIKTRGQQVTLRCSSQSGHNTVSWYQQALGQGPQFIFQYYREEENGRGNFPPRFSGLQFPNYSSELNVNALELDDSALYLCASSFDAGPYEQYFGPGTRLTVT.

This clone was seen a handful of times. The chain has TRBV19 and TRBJ1-1; D is ambiguous. The germline V gene has CDR1 LNHDA and CDR2 SQIVND (reference sequence). The CDR3 contains 16 residues. Trimming left V 0 bases short and J 4 bases short, with 15 bases between. This CDR3 is CASSIDLTGAGTEAFF. DNA of the CDR3: TGTGCCAGTAGTATAGATCTGACGGGTGCCGGCACTGAAGCTTTCTTT.

The chain couples TRBV27 to TRBJ2-5; D call uncertain. The V end lost 3 bases, the J end lost 0 bases, and 5 bases lay between the germline ends. CDR1 is MNHEY and CDR2 is SMNVEV in the germline V gene (reference sequence). The CDR3 contains 13 residues. The CDR3 nucleotides read TGTGCCAGCAGTTTTGCGTACCAAGAGACCCAGTACTTC. It encodes CASSFAYQETQYF.

The chain couples TRBV6-5 to TRBJ2-3; 7 bases match TRBD2. V lost 7 bases and J lost 0; bases outside the gene matches: 1. This CDR3 is built from 13 residues. Germline V gene sequence: CDR1 MNHEY, CDR2 SVGAGI. The CDR3 sequence: CASNSGSTDTQYF. Written as DNA, the CDR3 is TGTGCCAGCAATAGCGGGAGCACAGATACGCAGTATTTT.

V gene TRBV11-3 combines with J gene TRBJ1-1, with 7 bases aligning to TRBD1. The length of the CDR3 is 16 residues. V was pared by 5 bases and J by 3 bases, with 12 bases of the junction left unmatched. Germline values: CDR1 SGHNT, CDR2 YENEEA. CDR3 region: CASSVGQENMDTEAFF. The CDR3 bases are TGTGCCAGCAGCGTCGGACAGGAAAACATGGACACTGAAGCTTTCTTT.

This clone has at least ten counts. V and J are TRBV4-1 and TRBJ1-1; 7 nucleotides match TRBD1. The CDR3 runs to 14 residues. CDR1 is MGHRA and CDR2 is YSYEKL in the germline V gene. The junction had 6 bases not matched to a gene; V was cut back by 5 bases and J by 3 bases. CDR3: CASSNRDRDTEAFF. The CDR3 DNA reads as TGCGCCAGCAGCAACCGGGACAGAGACACTGAAGCTTTCTTT.